Shown below are 26 T cell receptor beta chains from a single sample sequenced in a study of cytomegalovirus exposure and HLA in healthy donors. Profiled with immunoSEQ multiplex PCR; TCRdb holds only in-frame clones, not every one. The sample includes 260,000 or so clones, around 89% seen only once; the top ten take around 0.9%. The sample was PBMCs. The source is a woman under 30 in good health and CMV-seronegative.

The chain couples TRBV9 to TRBJ1-2; D not resolved. V gave up 0 bases and J gave up 0 bases, with 15 bases separating them. The CDR3 extends over 17 amino acids. Germline-derived CDR1 and CDR2 are SGDLS and YYNGEE. This CDR3 reads CASSVGRGGTPNYGYTF. The CDR3 DNA is TGTGCCAGCAGCGTAGGGCGAGGTGGTACACCTAACTATGGCTACACCTTC.

This chain joins TRBV27 and TRBJ2-6; 7 bases match TRBD1. J lost 0 bases, V lost 2 bases, and 10 bases had no gene match. This CDR3 has 19 amino acids. Germline assignment: CDR1 MNHEY and CDR2 SMNVEV (reference sequence). Here the CDR3 reads CASSLTGANFLSGANVLTF. The CDR3 DNA sequence: TGTGCCAGCAGTTTAACAGGGGCAAACTTTCTCTCTGGGGCCAACGTCCTGACTTTC.

The chain carries TRBV7-7 and TRBJ2-5; tentative D call: TRBD2 (6 bases). Trimming pared 3 bases from V and 2 bases from J, leaving 7 bases between. The CDR3 runs to 13 residues. CDR1 and CDR2 (germline): SSHAT, FNYEAQ (reference sequence). The CDR3 DNA sequence: TGTGCCAGCAGCTTTGGGGGGCAAGAGACCCAGTACTTC. Translated, it gives CASSFGGQETQYF. The whole variable domain, remainder taken from reference TRBV7-7 and TRBJ2-5, is GAGVSQSPRYKVTKRGQDVTLRCDPISSHATLYWYQQALGQGPEFLTYFNYEAQPDKSGLPSDRFSAERPEGSISTLTIQRTEQRDSAMYRCASSFGGQETQYFGPGTRLLVL.

J is TRBJ2-7 and V is TRBV11-2; 14 nucleotides line up with TRBD2. V dropped 5 bases and J dropped 6; count of bases not matched to a gene: 6. The CDR3 has 15 residues. Germline V gene sequence: CDR1 SGHAT, CDR2 FQNNGV. The CDR3 bases are TGTGCCAGCAGCCGACTAGCGGGAGGGTTGGGCGAGCAGTACTTC. Its protein is CASSRLAGGLGEQYF. Looking up the rest from reference TRBV11-2 and TRBJ2-7 gives the full variable domain: EAGVAQSPRYKIIEKRQSVAFWCNPISGHATLYWYQQILGQGPKLLIQFQNNGVVDDSQLPKDRFSAERLKGVDSTLKIQPAKLEDSAVYLCASSRLAGGLGEQYFGPGTRLTVT.

This rearrangement joins TRBV29-1 to TRBJ2-1; 7 bases agree with TRBD2. The germline CDR1 and CDR2 sequences are SQVTM and ANQGSEA. The CDR3 is made up of 14 amino acids. Trimming took 1 base from V and 5 from J; bases not matched to a gene: 5. This CDR3 reads CSVEVGLADNEQFF. CDR3 in DNA: TGCAGCGTTGAAGTTGGGCTAGCGGACAATGAGCAGTTCTTC.

The gene calls are TRBV27 and TRBJ1-1; D call uncertain. This CDR3 spans 14 amino acids. Germline-derived CDR1 and CDR2 are MNHEY and SMNVEV (reference sequence). The V gene lost 5 bases and the J gene lost 7 bases, with 17 bases spanning the gap. The CDR3 nucleotides read TGTGCCAGCAGTGTGGCACAGAACGGCCTTGAAGCTTTCTTT. Translated: CASSVAQNGLEAFF.

This clone was seen a few times. This chain connects TRBV6-1 to TRBJ1-1, with 7 positions matching TRBD1. The CDR3 is 12 amino acids. V shed 3 bases and J 12 bases; nucleotides not matched to a gene: 7. CDR1 is MNHNS and CDR2 is SASEGT in the germline V gene. CDR3: CASSDPGQLTFF. CDR3 DNA: TGTGCCAGCAGTGACCCGGGACAGCTGACTTTCTTT.

This clone was detected only once. This chain connects TRBV9 to TRBJ2-7; the match to TRBD2 covers 11 bases. Germline V gene lookup returns CDR1 SGDLS and CDR2 YYNGEE. V shed 0 bases and J 4 bases; nucleotides not matched to a gene: 3. This CDR3 region has 15 residues. This CDR3 reads CASSVGPSGRYEQYF. CDR3 DNA sequence: TGTGCCAGCAGCGTAGGCCCTAGCGGGAGGTACGAGCAGTACTTC.

V usage is TRBV2 and J usage is TRBJ2-7, with 8 bases identical to TRBD2. The CDR3 is made up of 14 amino acids. The V segment lost 6 bases and the J segment 0 bases; nucleotides outside the gene matches: 4. The V gene's germline CDR1 is SNHLY and CDR2 FYNNEI. The CDR3 protein is CASRFTSGSYEQYF. DNA of the CDR3: TGTGCCAGCAGATTTACTAGCGGCTCCTACGAGCAGTACTTC.

The CDR3 DNA follows: TGCGCCAGCAGCCCCAAGGGAGAGGTACAAGAGACCCAGTACTTC. It is translated as CASSPKGEVQETQYF. The chain joins TRBV5-1 to TRBJ2-5; possibly TRBD2 for D (5 bases). V dropped 4 bases and J dropped 2 bases, with 15 bases sitting between them. The CDR3 length is 15 residues. From germline, CDR1 is SGHRS and CDR2 YFSETQ.

The chain is built from TRBV5-1 and TRBJ1-2, with a tentative D call TRBD1 (6 bases). The CDR3 sequence is 15 residues long. With 4 bases removed from V and 6 bases from J, the gap between germline ends came to 19 bases. From germline, CDR1 is SGHRS and CDR2 YFSETQ. The CDR3 coding sequence is TGCGCCAGCAGCCCGACGAACAGGGTCATGGATGGCTACACCTTC. Its translation: CASSPTNRVMDGYTF. The full variable domain, its missing parts supplied by reference TRBV5-1 and TRBJ1-2, is KAGVTQTPRYLIKTRGQQVTLSCSPISGHRSVSWYQQTPGQGLQFLFEYFSETQRNKGNFPGRFSGRQFSNSRSEMNVSTLELGDSALYLCASSPTNRVMDGYTFGSGTRLTVV.

This rearrangement joins TRBV2 to TRBJ2-5, with D maybe TRBD2 (6 bases). Germline loops: CDR1 SNHLY, CDR2 FYNNEI. V was cut by 6 bases and J by 4 bases, with 15 bases left in between. This CDR3 comprises 14 residues. This CDR3 reads CASRTTSGAETQYF. The CDR3 region has the DNA TGTGCCAGCAGGACGACTAGTGGCGCAGAGACCCAGTACTTC.

CDR3 residues: CATSRDGTPSYEQYF. DNA for the CDR3: TGTGCCACCAGCAGAGACGGGACACCCTCCTACGAGCAGTACTTC. The rearrangement joins TRBV15 to TRBJ2-7; D might be TRBD1 (6 bases). The CDR3 has 15 amino acids. Germline CDR1 is LNHNV and CDR2 is YYDKDF (reference sequence). Trimming removed 0 bases from V and 0 bases from J, with 9 bases in between.

The chain's CDR3 is CASSSSKGAGTEAFF. In nucleotides, the CDR3 is TGTGCCAGCAGCTCCAGTAAGGGGGCTGGCACTGAAGCTTTCTTT. This chain joins TRBV5-4 and TRBJ1-1, with 7 positions matching TRBD1. This CDR3 region has 15 residues. J was trimmed by 4 bases and V by 3 bases; bases with no gene match: 9. The germline CDR1 and CDR2 sequences are SGHNT and YYREEE (reference sequence).

This rearrangement joins TRBV5-1 to TRBJ1-1, with 9 bases that match TRBD1. The CDR3 is 16 amino acids. The J segment lost 0 bases and the V segment lost 2 bases, leaving 5 bases of the junction unmatched. Germline values: CDR1 SGHRS, CDR2 YFSETQ. In nucleotides, the CDR3 is TGCGCCAGCAGCTTAAAGACAGGGGGGATGAACACTGAAGCTTTCTTT. This codes for CASSLKTGGMNTEAFF.

The chain is built from TRBV6-5 and TRBJ2-3; 8 bases align to TRBD2. The CDR3 has 14 residues. Germline V gene sequence: CDR1 MNHEY, CDR2 SVGAGI. V gave up 6 bases and J gave up 1 base; unmatched junction bases: 3. The CDR3 sequence is CASSQTSGTDTQYF. The CDR3 DNA follows: TGTGCCAGCAGCCAGACTAGCGGCACAGATACGCAGTATTTT.

The chain is built from TRBV2 and TRBJ2-5, with D unresolved. The CDR3 totals 11 residues. Germline V lookup: CDR1 SNHLY, CDR2 FYNNEI. V gave up 7 bases and J gave up 3 bases, with 6 bases separating them. Written as DNA, the CDR3 is TGTGCCAGCACACAGAAAGAGACCCAGTACTTC. Its protein is CASTQKETQYF.

This chain uses TRBV28 with TRBJ2-7; 9 positions match TRBD1. Germline CDR1 reads MDHEN; CDR2 reads SYDVKM. V lost 3 bases and J lost 4; bases outside the gene matches: 4. The CDR3 runs 14 residues. CDR3: CASSFPGQGYEQYF. CDR3 DNA sequence: TGTGCCAGCAGTTTTCCCGGACAGGGGTACGAGCAGTACTTC.

This chain connects TRBV27 to TRBJ2-2; weak D call: TRBD2 (5 bases). Deletions cut 3 bases from V and 5 bases from J, with 7 bases between. The CDR3 is 13 residues long. CDR1 and CDR2 from the germline V gene are MNHEY and SMNVEV (reference sequence). DNA of the CDR3: TGTGCCAGCAGTTTTGGCGGGACCGGGGAGCTGTTTTTT. Protein sequence: CASSFGGTGELFF.

The count of this clone is one. The chain couples TRBV15 to TRBJ2-2; perhaps TRBD2 as D (6 bases). Per the germline V gene, CDR1 is LNHNV and CDR2 is YYDKDF (reference sequence). Trimming took 4 bases from V and 8 from J, leaving 17 bases between them. The CDR3 contains 15 residues. CDR3: CATSINRGLRGELFF. CDR3 nucleotides: TGTGCCACCAGCATTAACCGGGGGTTGAGGGGGGAGCTGTTTTTT.

V gene TRBV28 combines with J gene TRBJ2-2, with TRBD2 matching 7 bases. Germline V gene sequence: CDR1 MDHEN, CDR2 SYDVKM. This CDR3 has 19 residues. With V trimmed by 8 bases and J by 2 bases, 20 bases remained unmatched. CDR3 in DNA: TGTGCCAGCCTCCCGGGGGGATCGGCTACCGAAAGAAACACCGGGGAGCTGTTTTTT. Translated, it gives CASLPGGSATERNTGELFF.

This clone was observed a few times. The chain couples TRBV7-3 to TRBJ2-1, with D possibly matching TRBD1 (5 bases). Trimming removed 3 bases from V and 5 bases from J, with 14 bases in between. The CDR3 runs to 15 residues. Looked up from germline, CDR1 is SGHTA and CDR2 is FQGTGA. CDR3 nucleotide sequence: TGTGCCAGCAGCTTTGGGGCTAGTCGGGACAATGAGCAGTTCTTC. Amino acids: CASSFGASRDNEQFF.

The chain has TRBV12-5 and TRBJ2-2; TRBD2 matches at 8 bases. Germline CDR1 reads LGHNT; CDR2 reads FRNRAP. Germline trimming cut 6 bases from V and 3 bases from J; bases unmatched to any gene: 6. The CDR3 contains 15 residues. This chain's CDR3 is CASGRTSGDTGELFF. The CDR3 DNA is TGTGCTAGTGGCCGTACTAGCGGTGACACCGGGGAGCTGTTTTTT.

J is TRBJ1-1 and V is TRBV27, with D tentatively TRBD1 (6 bases). The CDR3 is 14 residues long. Between the trimmed V and J ends, which lost 5 bases and 4 bases, there was a span of 14 bases. Germline loops: CDR1 MNHEY, CDR2 SMNVEV (reference sequence). The DNA for the CDR3 is TGTGCCAGCAGTGGCTACAGGGATAGCACTGAAGCTTTCTTT. Its translation: CASSGYRDSTEAFF.

The genes are TRBV5-4 and TRBJ2-3; D possibly corresponds to TRBD2 (6 bases). V was pared by 4 bases and J by 3 bases, with 9 bases between. CDR1 is SGHNT and CDR2 is YYREEE in the germline V gene (reference sequence). The CDR3 length is 13 residues. Written as DNA, the CDR3 is TGTGCCAGCAGCCTTAGCGGAACAGATACGCAGTATTTT. As protein: CASSLSGTDTQYF.

The V gene is TRBV7-2, the J gene TRBJ1-2; D is ambiguous. In germline, CDR1 is SGHTA, CDR2 FQGNSA. CDR3 size: 14 residues. V was trimmed by 0 bases and J by 1 base, leaving 6 bases between them. The CDR3 protein is CASSLATGNYGYTF. The CDR3 DNA follows: TGTGCCAGCAGCTTAGCGACGGGTAACTATGGCTACACCTTC.